This T cell receptor beta chain was identified in a study of T cell responses to AZD1222 COVID-19 vaccine. The study pooled second doses at about 4 or about 12 weeks. Study-wide results and caveats: White British people made up most donors, females outnumbered males, and clonal diversity was possibly underestimated. Spike-specific TCR breadth rose after two AZD1222 doses, and depth rose as well. AZD1222 recipients seropositive at baseline numbered only six or seven.

Profiling relied on immunoSEQ multiplex PCR, and the TCRdb table lists in-frame clones only, not all of them. The repertoire includes around 140,000 clones, 91% of them detected once, and less than 2% sits in the top ten. Turning to this clone: What it binds is unknown.

Germline assignment: CDR1 KGHSH and CDR2 LQKENI. This CDR3 is built from 14 residues. Trimming at V came to 2 bases and at J to 9 bases, leaving 7 bases not matched to a gene. V gene TRBV18 combines with J gene TRBJ1-3; 7 bases map to TRBD1. The sequence derives from an adult who received the AZD1222 COVID-19 vaccine. The sequences come from peripheral blood, collected 28 days after the second AZD1222 dose. This CDR3 reads CASSPGQDEGTIYF. The CDR3 DNA reads as TGTGCCAGCTCACCAGGACAGGATGAGGGCACCATATATTTT.